A selection of T cell receptor beta chains follows, all from one sample in a study of tumour-infiltrating T cells in Burkitt lymphoma. Sequencing was performed with immunoSEQ multiplex PCR; in TCRdb, only in-frame clones are kept and a portion is missing. The table shows roughly 1,500 clones, with approximately 18% occurring only once. The sequencing input was tumor tissue. Source of these receptors: a human donor with diffuse large B-cell lymphoma. Each CDR3 is given with its conserved first and last residue.

V gene,J gene,CDR3 length,CDR3 protein
TRBV2,TRBJ1-3,14,CASKKGSSGNTIYF
TRBV13,TRBJ2-7,16,CASSFFDGYTSYEQYF
TRBV7-6,TRBJ2-7,16,CASSGGPKRGLYEQYF
TRBV10-2,TRBJ1-1,15,CVSSAGITYGTEAFF
TRBV18,TRBJ1-3,16,CASSPQQSEVTGTIYF
TRBV6-5,TRBJ1-1,14,CASSYGGYDTEAFF
TRBV5-1,TRBJ2-3,13,CASSWSSPDTQYF
TRBV19,TRBJ2-5,16,CASSTPQGVSPETQYF
TRBV4-2,TRBJ2-7,15,CASSQNRDSSYEQYF
TRBV2,TRBJ2-1,20,CASRTPGTPLKSRTYNEQFF
TRBV7-2,TRBJ2-6,17,CASSSRTLLSGANVLTF
TRBV6-4,TRBJ1-1,15,CASVTAGGANTEAFF
TRBV6-6,TRBJ1-1,16,CASSKTGRLSNTEAFF
TRBV29-1,TRBJ1-2,8,CSTEGVFF
TRBV5-6,TRBJ2-7,18,CASSFPDPKGNSSYEQYF
TRBV9,TRBJ1-3,16,CASSVGTESSGNTIYF